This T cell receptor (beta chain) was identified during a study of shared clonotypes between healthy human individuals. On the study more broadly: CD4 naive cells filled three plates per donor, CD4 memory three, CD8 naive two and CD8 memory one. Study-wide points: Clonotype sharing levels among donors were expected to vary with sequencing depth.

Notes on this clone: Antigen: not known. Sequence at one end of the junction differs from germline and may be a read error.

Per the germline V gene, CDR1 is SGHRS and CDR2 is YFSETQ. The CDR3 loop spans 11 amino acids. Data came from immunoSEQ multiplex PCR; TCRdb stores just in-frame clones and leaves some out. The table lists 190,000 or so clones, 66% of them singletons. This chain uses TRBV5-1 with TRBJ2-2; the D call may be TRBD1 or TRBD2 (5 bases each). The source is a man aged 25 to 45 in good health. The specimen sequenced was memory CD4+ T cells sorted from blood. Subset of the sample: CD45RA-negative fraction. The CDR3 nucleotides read TGCGCCAGCCTTGGACACCGGGGAGCTGTTTTT. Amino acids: CASLGHRGAVF.